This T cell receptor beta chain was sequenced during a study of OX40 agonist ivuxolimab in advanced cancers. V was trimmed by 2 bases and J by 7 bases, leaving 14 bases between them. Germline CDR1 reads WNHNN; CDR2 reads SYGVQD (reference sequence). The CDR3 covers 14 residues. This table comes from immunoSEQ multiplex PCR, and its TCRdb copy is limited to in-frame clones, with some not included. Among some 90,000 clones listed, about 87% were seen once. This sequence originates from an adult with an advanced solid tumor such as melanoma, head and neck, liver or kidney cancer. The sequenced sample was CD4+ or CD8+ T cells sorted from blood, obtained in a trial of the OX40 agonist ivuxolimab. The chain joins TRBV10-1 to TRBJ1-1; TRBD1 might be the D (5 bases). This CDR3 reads CASSEGLTVSEAFF. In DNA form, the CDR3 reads TGCGCCAGCAGTGAGGGACTGACAGTAAGTGAAGCTTTCTTT.